The 21 T cell receptor beta chains listed next were all sequenced from one sample in a study of blood T cell repertoires in COVID-19. The protocol was immunoSEQ multiplex PCR, while the TCRdb copy is restricted to in-frame clones and leaves out a portion. The table has some 150,000 clones, around four fifths seen once. Sequencing used peripheral blood. Source of these receptors: a woman older than 75 with acute or convalescent COVID-19.

This rearrangement joins TRBV10-1 to TRBJ2-1; D gene uncertain. The germline V gene has CDR1 WNHNN and CDR2 SYGVQD (reference sequence). Trimming removed 3 bases at V and 8 bases at J, with 11 bases between. The CDR3 loop spans 13 amino acids. In DNA, the CDR3 is TGCGCCAGCAGTGACCAGTTTATCGATGAGCAGTTCTTC. Translating it yields CASSDQFIDEQFF.

V is TRBV11-3 and J is TRBJ2-3, with D maybe TRBD2 (6 bases). V lost 4 bases to trimming and J lost 2 bases, with 7 bases between them. The length of the CDR3 is 13 residues. CDR1 SGHNT and CDR2 YENEEA come from the germline V gene. CDR3 amino acids: CASSWEVTDTQYF. For the CDR3, the DNA is TGTGCCAGCAGCTGGGAGGTCACAGATACGCAGTATTTT.

The V call is TRBV24-1, the J call TRBJ1-2; D is unresolved. The CDR3 length is 13 residues. V was pared by 4 bases and J by 8 bases, with 13 bases between. CDR1 is KGHDR and CDR2 is SFDVKD in the germline V gene. The CDR3, as DNA: TGTGCCACCAGTGACGAACCCAGGAAAGGCTACACCTTC. Translation: CATSDEPRKGYTF.

The CDR3: CASSLDRGRPLHF. The CDR3 nucleotides read TGCGCCAGCAGCCTCGACAGGGGGCGACCCCTCCACTTT. The chain carries TRBV5-1 and TRBJ1-6, with TRBD1 matching 10 bases. Germline CDR1 is SGHRS and CDR2 is YFSETQ. CDR3 length: 13 amino acids. The junction had 4 bases not matched to a gene; V was cut back by 4 bases and J by 12 bases.

The CDR3 DNA reads TGCAGCGTTGTATCAGGGGAAGGAAACACCATATATTTT. Its translation is CSVVSGEGNTIYF. The V gene is TRBV29-1, the J gene TRBJ1-3; D possibly corresponds to TRBD1 (6 bases). V lost 4 bases and J 4 bases, leaving 11 bases between the germline ends. The CDR3 covers 13 residues. CDR1 SQVTM and CDR2 ANQGSEA come from the germline V gene.

The rearrangement uses TRBV2 and TRBJ2-1; D call uncertain. V lost 1 base to trimming and J lost 4 bases, with 8 bases between them. Germline values: CDR1 SNHLY, CDR2 FYNNEI. The CDR3 length is 14 residues. CDR3 region: CASSEGAGYNEQFF. CDR3 nucleotides: TGTGCCAGCAGTGAAGGGGCAGGATACAATGAGCAGTTCTTC.

This clone was observed a single time. The chain joins TRBV27 to TRBJ1-4; TRBD1 agrees at 8 bases. This CDR3 is 16 amino acids long. Trimming removed 2 bases from V and 6 bases from J; junction bases left unmatched: 8. The V gene's germline CDR1 is MNHEY and CDR2 SMNVEV (reference sequence). The CDR3 sequence: CASSLMAGGADEKLFF. CDR3 DNA: TGTGCCAGCAGTTTAATGGCAGGGGGCGCAGATGAAAAACTGTTTTTT.

The rearrangement links TRBV7-9 to TRBJ2-1; 8 bases align to TRBD1. Looked up from germline, CDR1 is SEHNR and CDR2 is FQNEAQ (reference sequence). The junction had 8 bases not matched to a gene; V was cut back by 2 bases and J by 14 bases. The length of the CDR3 is 13 residues. The CDR3 loop is CASSLPGTGIKFF. The DNA for the CDR3 is TGTGCCAGCAGCTTACCAGGGACAGGTATTAAGTTCTTC.

This clone has just a few counts. The chain recombines TRBV10-2 with TRBJ1-6; 9 bases are a match to TRBD1. This CDR3 comprises 16 residues. V trimming: 7 bases; J trimming: 3 bases; junction bases outside the gene matches: 7. The germline gives CDR1 WSHSY, CDR2 SAAADI. The CDR3: CASTDRGQGYNSPLHF. Written as DNA, the CDR3 is TGCGCCAGCACCGACCGGGGACAGGGCTATAATTCACCCCTCCACTTT.

A few counts support this clone. The CDR3 here is CATSDLRSPFLNEQFF. DNA for the CDR3: TGTGCCACCAGTGATTTGCGGAGTCCGTTTCTCAATGAGCAGTTCTTC. J is TRBJ2-1 and V is TRBV24-1; unclear D gene. CDR3 length equals 16 residues. The germline CDR1 and CDR2 sequences are KGHDR and SFDVKD. V lost 0 bases to trimming and J lost 6 bases, with 14 bases between them.

V gene TRBV7-9 combines with J gene TRBJ1-2; TRBD1 might be the D (6 bases). V lost 0 bases, J lost 4 bases, and 15 bases lay in between. Germline V gene data show CDR1 as SEHNR and CDR2 as FQNEAQ (reference sequence). This CDR3 spans 16 amino acids. The CDR3 spells CASSLAPYREFYGYTF. CDR3 DNA sequence: TGTGCCAGCAGCTTAGCGCCATACAGGGAATTCTATGGCTACACCTTC.

V and J are TRBV28 and TRBJ2-5; D is ambiguous. Germline assignment: CDR1 MDHEN and CDR2 SYDVKM. Trimming stripped 3 bases from V and 2 bases from J, with 10 bases between. The CDR3 is made up of 14 amino acids. The CDR3 sequence is CASSFVGSQETQYF. CDR3 nucleotides: TGTGCCAGCAGTTTTGTCGGTTCACAAGAGACCCAGTACTTC.

V and J are TRBV11-2 and TRBJ2-7, with D possibly being TRBD2 (6 bases). Looked up from germline, CDR1 is SGHAT and CDR2 is FQNNGV. This CDR3 comprises 15 residues. V shed 1 base and J shed 0 bases, with 10 bases lying between them. CDR3 sequence: CASSLVGRPSYEQYF. Written as DNA, the CDR3 is TGTGCCAGCAGCTTAGTGGGGAGGCCCTCCTACGAGCAGTACTTC.

The gene calls are TRBV5-1 and TRBJ1-4, with D maybe TRBD1 (6 bases). Germline V gene data show CDR1 as SGHRS and CDR2 as YFSETQ. The CDR3 has 20 amino acids. The CDR3 reads CESQNVTRPGVEESGEKLFF. In DNA, the CDR3 is TGCGAAAGCCAGAATGTAACAAGACCAGGGGTAGAAGAATCTGGTGAAAAACTGTTTTTT. Combining the CDR3 with reference TRBV5-1 and TRBJ1-4 gives the whole variable domain KAGVTQTPRYLIKTRGQQVTLSCSPISGHRSVSWYQQTPGQGLQFLFEYFSETQRNKGNFPGRFSGRQFSNSRSEMNVSTLELGDSALYLCESQNVTRPGVEESGEKLFFGSGTQLSVL.

The chain recombines TRBV2 with TRBJ2-1, with D possibly matching TRBD2 (5 bases). This CDR3 is 13 amino acids long. Trimming removed 7 bases at V and 4 bases at J, with 11 bases between. CDR1 and CDR2 (germline): SNHLY, FYNNEI. CDR3 protein: CASIPGVYNEQFF. CDR3 coding DNA: TGTGCCAGCATCCCCGGGGTTTACAATGAGCAGTTCTTC.

The chain employs TRBV4-2 and TRBJ2-2; 8 positions match TRBD2. Per the germline V gene, CDR1 is LGHNA and CDR2 is YNFKEQ. V lost 0 bases and J lost 6; bases outside the gene matches: 0. This CDR3 has 14 residues. The CDR3 DNA reads TGTGCCAGCAGCCAAGATAGCGGGGCCGGGGAGCTGTTTTTT. Protein sequence: CASSQDSGAGELFF.

The J gene is TRBJ1-6, the V gene TRBV20-1; 10 nucleotides agree with TRBD1. V shed 3 bases, J shed 10 bases, and the junction held 9 bases outside the gene matches. The germline CDR1 and CDR2 sequences are DFQATT and SNEGSKA (reference sequence). This CDR3 contains 15 residues. The CDR3 region is CSASIRDRGYSPLHF. The CDR3 DNA sequence: TGCAGTGCTAGTATCCGGGACAGGGGATACTCACCCCTCCACTTT.

This chain connects TRBV4-1 to TRBJ1-3, with 7 bases aligning to TRBD1. V lost 4 bases and J lost 4; bases outside the gene matches: 10. The CDR3 is 16 amino acids. Per the germline V gene, CDR1 is MGHRA and CDR2 is YSYEKL. DNA for the CDR3: TGCGCCAGCAGCCCAAGACAGGGAAATTTAGGAAACACCATATATTTT. It codes for CASSPRQGNLGNTIYF.

This clone was detected only once. The chain is built from TRBV28 and TRBJ1-5; D remains unclear. Germline CDR1 and CDR2: MDHEN and SYDVKM. With 7 bases removed from V and 5 bases from J, the gap between germline ends came to 9 bases. There are 12 residues in the CDR3. CDR3 amino acids: CASISSHQPQHF. The CDR3 DNA reads TGTGCCAGCATTTCGTCCCATCAGCCCCAGCATTTT.

The rearrangement joins TRBV30 to TRBJ1-1; 8 bases map to TRBD1. Losses at the gene ends were 1 base for V and 6 bases for J; bases not matched to a gene: 7. There are 14 residues in the CDR3. The germline V gene has CDR1 GTSNPN and CDR2 SVGIG (reference sequence). Written as DNA, the CDR3 is TGTGCCTGGAGTGGCGACAGGGGCTTGCCTGAAGCTTTCTTT. This translates into CAWSGDRGLPEAFF.

The V and J genes are TRBV10-3 and TRBJ2-2, with unresolved D. The CDR3 runs 19 residues. Per the germline V gene, CDR1 is ENHRY and CDR2 is SYGVKD. The V end was cut by 0 bases, the J end by 1 base, with 18 bases between. Here the CDR3 DNA reads TGTGCCATCAGTGAGTCGAGGTGGAGAGGAACCCTGAACACCGGGGAGCTGTTTTTT. The encoded protein is CAISESRWRGTLNTGELFF.